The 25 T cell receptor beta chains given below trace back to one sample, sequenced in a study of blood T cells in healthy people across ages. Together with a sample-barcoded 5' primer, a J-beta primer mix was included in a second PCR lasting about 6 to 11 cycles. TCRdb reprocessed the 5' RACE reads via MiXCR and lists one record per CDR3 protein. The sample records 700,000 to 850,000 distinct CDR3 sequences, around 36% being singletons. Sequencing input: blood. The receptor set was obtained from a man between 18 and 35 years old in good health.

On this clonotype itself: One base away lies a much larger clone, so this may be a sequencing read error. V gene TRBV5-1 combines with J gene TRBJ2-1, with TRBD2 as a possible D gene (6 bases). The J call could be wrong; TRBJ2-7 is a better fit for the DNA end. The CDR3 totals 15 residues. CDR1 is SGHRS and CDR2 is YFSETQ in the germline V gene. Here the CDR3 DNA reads TGCGCCAGCAGGCACGGGCGGGGAATCAACAATGAGCAGTACTTC. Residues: CASRHGRGINNEQYF.

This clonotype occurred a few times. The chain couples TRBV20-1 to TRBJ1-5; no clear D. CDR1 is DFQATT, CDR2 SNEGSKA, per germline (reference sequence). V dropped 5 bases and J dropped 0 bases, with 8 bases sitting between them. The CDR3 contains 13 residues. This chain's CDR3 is CSAFMDSNQPQHF. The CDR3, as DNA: TGCAGTGCTTTCATGGATAGCAATCAGCCCCAGCATTTT.

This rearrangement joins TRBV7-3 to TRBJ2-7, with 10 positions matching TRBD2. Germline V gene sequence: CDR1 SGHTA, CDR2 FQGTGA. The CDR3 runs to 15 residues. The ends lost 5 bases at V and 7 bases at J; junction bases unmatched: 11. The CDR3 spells CASSIFSGGRNEQYF. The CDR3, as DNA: TGTGCCAGCAGCATCTTTAGCGGGGGGCGCAATGAGCAGTACTTC. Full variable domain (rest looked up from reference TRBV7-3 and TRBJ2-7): GAGVSQTPSNKVTEKGKYVELRCDPISGHTALYWYRQSLGQGPEFLIYFQGTGAADDSGLPNDRFFAVRPEGSVSTLKIQRTERGDSAVYLCASSIFSGGRNEQYFGPGTRLTVT.

CDR3 sequence (DNA): TGTGCCAGCAGTGATCCGGGACAAAGATTACCTGAGCAGTTCTTC. Translating gives CASSDPGQRLPEQFF. The J gene is TRBJ2-1, the V gene TRBV25-1; perhaps TRBD1 as D (6 bases). CDR1 and CDR2 from the germline V gene are MGHDK and SYGVNS. The CDR3 has 15 amino acids. V was cut by 3 bases and J by 9 bases, with 18 bases left in between.

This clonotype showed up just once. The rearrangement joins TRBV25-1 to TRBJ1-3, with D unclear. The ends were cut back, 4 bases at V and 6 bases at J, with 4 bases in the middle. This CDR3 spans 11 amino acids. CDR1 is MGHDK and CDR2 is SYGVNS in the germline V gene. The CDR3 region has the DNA TGTGCCAGCAGTGCAGTAAACACCATATATTTT. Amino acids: CASSAVNTIYF. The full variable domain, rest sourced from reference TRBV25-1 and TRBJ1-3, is EADIYQTPRYLVIGTGKKITLECSQTMGHDKMYWYQQDPGMELHLIHYSYGVNSTEKGDLSSESTVSRIRTEHFPLTLESARPSHTSQYLCASSAVNTIYFGEGSWLTVV.

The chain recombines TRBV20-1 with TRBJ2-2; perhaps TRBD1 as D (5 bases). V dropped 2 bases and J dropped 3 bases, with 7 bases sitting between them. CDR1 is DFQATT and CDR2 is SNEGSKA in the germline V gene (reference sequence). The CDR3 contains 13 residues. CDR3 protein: CSARQTDTGELFF. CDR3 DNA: TGCAGTGCTAGACAGACAGACACCGGGGAGCTGTTTTTT.

This chain's CDR3 is CSASASRYGYTF. The CDR3 bases are TGCAGTGCCTCGGCCTCCCGGTATGGCTACACCTTC. The chain carries TRBV20-1 and TRBJ1-2; no clear D. This CDR3 is 12 amino acids long. The germline V and J ends were trimmed by 6 bases and 5 bases, with 13 bases remaining between them. The germline gives CDR1 DFQATT, CDR2 SNEGSKA (reference sequence).

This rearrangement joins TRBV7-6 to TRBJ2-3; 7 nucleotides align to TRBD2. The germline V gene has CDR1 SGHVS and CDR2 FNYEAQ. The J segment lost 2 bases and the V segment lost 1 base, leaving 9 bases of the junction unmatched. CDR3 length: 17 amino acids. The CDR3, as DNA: TGTGCCAGCAGCTTAGGGATCCCCACTAGCGCCACAGATACGCAGTATTTT. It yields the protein CASSLGIPTSATDTQYF.

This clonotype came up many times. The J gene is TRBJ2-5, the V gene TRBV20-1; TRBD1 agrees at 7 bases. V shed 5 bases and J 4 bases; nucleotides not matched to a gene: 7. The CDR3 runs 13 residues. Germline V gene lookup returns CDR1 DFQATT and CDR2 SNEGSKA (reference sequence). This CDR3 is CSALDRVGETQYF. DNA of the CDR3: TGCAGTGCTTTAGACAGGGTGGGAGAGACCCAGTACTTC.

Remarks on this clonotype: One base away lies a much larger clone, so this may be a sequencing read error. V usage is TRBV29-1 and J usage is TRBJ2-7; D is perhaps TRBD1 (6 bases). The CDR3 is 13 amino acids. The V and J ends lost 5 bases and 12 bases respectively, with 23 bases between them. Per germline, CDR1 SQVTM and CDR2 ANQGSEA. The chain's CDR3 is CSVKQGRRETPYF. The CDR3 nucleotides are TGCAGCGTTAAACAGGGAAGAAGAGAGACCCCGTACTTC.

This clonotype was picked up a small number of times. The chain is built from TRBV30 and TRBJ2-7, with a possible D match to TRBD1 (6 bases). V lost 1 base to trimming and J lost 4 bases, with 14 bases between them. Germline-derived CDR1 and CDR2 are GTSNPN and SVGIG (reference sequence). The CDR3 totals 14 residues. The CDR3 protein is CAWSADGGRYEQYF. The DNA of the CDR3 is TGTGCCTGGAGTGCCGATGGGGGCCGGTACGAGCAGTACTTC. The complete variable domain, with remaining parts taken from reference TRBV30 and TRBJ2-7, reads SQTIHQWPATLVQPVGSPLSLECTVEGTSNPNLYWYRQAAGRGLQLLFYSVGIGQISSEVPQNLSASRPQDRQFILSSKKLLLSDSGFYLCAWSADGGRYEQYFGPGTRLTVT.

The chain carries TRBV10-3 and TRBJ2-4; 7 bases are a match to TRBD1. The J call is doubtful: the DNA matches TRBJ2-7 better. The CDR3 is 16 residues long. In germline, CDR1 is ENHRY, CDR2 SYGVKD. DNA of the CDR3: TGTGCCATCAGTGAGTCAAGGGACAGAGCCACCTACGAGCAGTACTTC. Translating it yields CAISESRDRATYEQYF.

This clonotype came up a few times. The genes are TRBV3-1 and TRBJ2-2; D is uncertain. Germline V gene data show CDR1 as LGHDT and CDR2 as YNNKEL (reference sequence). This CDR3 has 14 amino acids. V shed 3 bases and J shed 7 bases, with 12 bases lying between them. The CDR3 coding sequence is TGTGCCAGCAGCCATCCCGTCTTGGTCGGGGAGCTGTTTTTT. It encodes CASSHPVLVGELFF.

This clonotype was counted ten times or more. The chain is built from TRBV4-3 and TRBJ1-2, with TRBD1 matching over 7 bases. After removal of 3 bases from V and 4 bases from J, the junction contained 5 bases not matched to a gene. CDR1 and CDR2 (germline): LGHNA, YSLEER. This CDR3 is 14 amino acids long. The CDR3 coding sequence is TGCGCCAGCAGCCAGGGTACAGGGGCCTATGGCTACACCTTC. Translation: CASSQGTGAYGYTF.

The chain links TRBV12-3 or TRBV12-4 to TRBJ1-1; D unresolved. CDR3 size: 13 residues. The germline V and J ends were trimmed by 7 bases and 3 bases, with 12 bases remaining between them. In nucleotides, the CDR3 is TGTGCCAGCACCAAGACCACGGACACTGAAGCTTTCTTT. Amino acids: CASTKTTDTEAFF.

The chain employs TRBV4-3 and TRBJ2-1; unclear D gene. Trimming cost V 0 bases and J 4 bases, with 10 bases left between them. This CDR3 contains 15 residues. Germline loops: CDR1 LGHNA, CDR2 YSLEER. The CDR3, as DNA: TGCGCCAGCAGCCAAGATAAAGGGTCATACAATGAGCAGTTCTTC. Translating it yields CASSQDKGSYNEQFF.

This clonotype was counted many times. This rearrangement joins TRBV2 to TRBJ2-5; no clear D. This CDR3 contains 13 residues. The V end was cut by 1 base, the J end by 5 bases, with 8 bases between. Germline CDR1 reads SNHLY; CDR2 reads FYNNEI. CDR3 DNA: TGTGCCAGCAGTGAAGAGGCGAGGGAGACCCAGTACTTC. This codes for CASSEEARETQYF. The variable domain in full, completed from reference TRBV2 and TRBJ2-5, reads EPEVTQTPSHQVTQMGQEVILRCVPISNHLYFYWYRQILGQKVEFLVSFYNNEISEKSEIFDDQFSVERPDGSNFTLKIRSTKLEDSAMYFCASSEEARETQYFGPGTRLLVL.

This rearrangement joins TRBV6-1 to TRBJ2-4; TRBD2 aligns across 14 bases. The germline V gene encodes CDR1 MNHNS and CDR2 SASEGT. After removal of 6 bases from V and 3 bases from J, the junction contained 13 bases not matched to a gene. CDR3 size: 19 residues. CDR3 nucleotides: TGTGCCAGCAGACAGACTAGCGGGGGGGCTTCCTATGGCAAAAACATTCAGTACTTC. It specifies CASRQTSGGASYGKNIQYF.

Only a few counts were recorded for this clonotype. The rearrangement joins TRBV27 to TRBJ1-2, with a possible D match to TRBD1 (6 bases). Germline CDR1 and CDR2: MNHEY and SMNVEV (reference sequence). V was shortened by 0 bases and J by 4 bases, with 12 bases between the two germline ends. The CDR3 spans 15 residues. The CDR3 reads CASSLSQGSPYGYTF. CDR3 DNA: TGTGCCAGCAGTTTATCACAGGGCTCGCCCTATGGCTACACCTTC.

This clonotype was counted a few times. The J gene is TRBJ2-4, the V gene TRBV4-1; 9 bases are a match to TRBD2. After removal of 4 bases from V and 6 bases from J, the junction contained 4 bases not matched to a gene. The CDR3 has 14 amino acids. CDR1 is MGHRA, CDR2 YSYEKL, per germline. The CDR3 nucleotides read TGCGCCAGCAGCCGCGGGGGGGCCGGAAACATTCAGTACTTC. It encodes CASSRGGAGNIQYF.

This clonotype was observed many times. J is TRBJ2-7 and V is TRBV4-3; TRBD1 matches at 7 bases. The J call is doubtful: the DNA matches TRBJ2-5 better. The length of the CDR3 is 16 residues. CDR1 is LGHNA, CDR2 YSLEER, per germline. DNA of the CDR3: TGCGCCAGCAGCCTCAGACAGGGCTCACGTGCGAAGACCCAGTACTTC. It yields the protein CASSLRQGSRAKTQYF.

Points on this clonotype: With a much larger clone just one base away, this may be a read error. In nucleotides, the CDR3 is TGTGCCAGCAGTTGGACGGATACCCAATACGAGCAGTTCTTC. Its translation: CASSWTDTQYEQFF. This rearrangement joins TRBV12-3 or TRBV12-4 to TRBJ2-1; D unclear. The CDR3 runs 14 residues. The V and J ends lost 4 bases and 10 bases respectively, with 17 bases between them.

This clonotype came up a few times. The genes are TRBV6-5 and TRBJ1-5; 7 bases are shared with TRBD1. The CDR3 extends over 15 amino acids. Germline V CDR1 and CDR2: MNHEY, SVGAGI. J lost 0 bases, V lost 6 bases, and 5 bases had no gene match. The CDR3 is CASRTGLYSNQPQHF. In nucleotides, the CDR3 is TGTGCCAGCAGGACAGGGCTGTATAGCAATCAGCCCCAGCATTTT.

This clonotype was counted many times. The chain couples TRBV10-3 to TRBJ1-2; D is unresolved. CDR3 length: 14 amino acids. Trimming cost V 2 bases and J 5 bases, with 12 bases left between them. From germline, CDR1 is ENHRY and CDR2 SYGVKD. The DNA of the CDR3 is TGTGCCATCAGTGAGCCCGGAGGACTATATGGCTACACCTTC. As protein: CAISEPGGLYGYTF.

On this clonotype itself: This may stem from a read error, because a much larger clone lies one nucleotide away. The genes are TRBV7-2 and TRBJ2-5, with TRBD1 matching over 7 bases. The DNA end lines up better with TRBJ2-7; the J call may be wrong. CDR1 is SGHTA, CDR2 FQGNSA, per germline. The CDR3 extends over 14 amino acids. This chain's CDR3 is CASSALTGFHEQYF. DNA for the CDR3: TGTGCCAGCAGCGCCCTGACAGGGTTCCACGAGCAGTACTTC.